The sequence of this TCR beta chain was determined in a study of cytomegalovirus exposure and HLA in healthy donors. A multiplex PCR was run with 60 Vbeta primers and 13 Jbeta primers. As originally analysed: A later analysis tallied about 80 million unique TCR beta chains, some 12 million of them shared. The data were produced by immunoSEQ multiplex PCR, yet TCRdb's version contains in-frame clones alone and is incomplete. The V and J calls and clone size are taken from that table; D and trimming were inferred from the DNA. The table records 120,000 or so clones, around 80% of them present only once. Study observations and caveats: An analysis done earlier found most TCR beta V segments productive about 87% or about 30% of the time.

Comment on this clone: What it recognizes is unknown.

The TCR sequence derives from a man between 25 and 39 years old in good health and CMV-seronegative. Sequenced sample: PBMCs.

The CDR3 here is CASSDPGAYEQYF. The CDR3 nucleotides are TGTGCCAGCAGTGACCCCGGAGCCTACGAGCAGTACTTC. The J gene is TRBJ2-7, the V gene TRBV2; D gene uncertain. The CDR3 loop spans 13 amino acids. Germline CDR1 and CDR2: SNHLY and FYNNEI. V shed 3 bases and J shed 2 bases, with 8 bases lying between them.